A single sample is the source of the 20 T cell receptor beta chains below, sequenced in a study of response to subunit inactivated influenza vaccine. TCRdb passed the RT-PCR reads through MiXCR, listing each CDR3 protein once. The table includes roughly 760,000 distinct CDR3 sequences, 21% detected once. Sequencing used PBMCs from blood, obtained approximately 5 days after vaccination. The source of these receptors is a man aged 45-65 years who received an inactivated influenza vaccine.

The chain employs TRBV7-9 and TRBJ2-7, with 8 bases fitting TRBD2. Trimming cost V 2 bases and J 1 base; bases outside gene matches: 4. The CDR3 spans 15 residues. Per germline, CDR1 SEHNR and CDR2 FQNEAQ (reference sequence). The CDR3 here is CASSLPPSGSYEQYF. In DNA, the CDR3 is TGTGCCAGCAGCTTACCACCTAGCGGGTCCTACGAGCAGTACTTC.

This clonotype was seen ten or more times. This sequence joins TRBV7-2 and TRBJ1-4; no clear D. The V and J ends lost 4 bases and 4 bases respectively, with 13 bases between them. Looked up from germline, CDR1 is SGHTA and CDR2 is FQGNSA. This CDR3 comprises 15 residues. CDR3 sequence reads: CASSSRGGSNEKLFF. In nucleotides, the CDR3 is TGTGCCAGCAGCTCCCGCGGAGGGAGTAATGAAAAACTGTTTTTT. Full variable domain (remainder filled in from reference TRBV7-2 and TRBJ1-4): GAGVSQSPSNKVTEKGKDVELRCDPISGHTALYWYRQSLGQGLEFLIYFQGNSAPDKSGLPSDRFSAERTGGSVSTLTIQRTQQEDSAVYLCASSSRGGSNEKLFFGSGTQLSVL.

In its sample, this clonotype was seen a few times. The CDR3 here is CASSQSGAGTDTQYF. The CDR3, as DNA: TGCGCCAGCAGCCAATCAGGGGCGGGCACAGATACGCAGTATTTT. The chain couples TRBV4-3 to TRBJ2-3, with TRBD1 as a possible D gene (6 bases). Trimming took 2 bases from V and 1 from J, leaving 10 bases between them. The germline V gene encodes CDR1 LGHNA and CDR2 YSLEER. The CDR3 runs 15 residues.

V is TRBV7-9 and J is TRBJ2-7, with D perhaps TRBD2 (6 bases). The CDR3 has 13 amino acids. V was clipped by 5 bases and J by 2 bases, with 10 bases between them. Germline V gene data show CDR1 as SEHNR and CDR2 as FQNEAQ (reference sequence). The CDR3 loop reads CASSPWTTYEQYF. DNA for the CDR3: TGTGCCAGCAGCCCTTGGACTACCTACGAGCAGTACTTC.

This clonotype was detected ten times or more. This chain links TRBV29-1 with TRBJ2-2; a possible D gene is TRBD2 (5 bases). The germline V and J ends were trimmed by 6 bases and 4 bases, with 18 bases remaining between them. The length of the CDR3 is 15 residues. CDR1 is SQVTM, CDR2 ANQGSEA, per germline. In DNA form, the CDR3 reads TGCAGCGTGGCCGGGCTAGCCGCTTCCACCGGGGAGCTGTTTTTT. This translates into CSVAGLAASTGELFF.

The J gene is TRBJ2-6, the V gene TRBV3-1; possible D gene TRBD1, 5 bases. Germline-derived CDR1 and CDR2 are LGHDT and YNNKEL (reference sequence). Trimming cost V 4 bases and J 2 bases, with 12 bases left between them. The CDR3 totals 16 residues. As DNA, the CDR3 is TGTGCCAGCAGCCGATCCAGGGTTGCTGGGGCCAACGTCCTGACTTTC. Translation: CASSRSRVAGANVLTF. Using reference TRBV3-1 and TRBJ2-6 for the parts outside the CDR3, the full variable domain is DTAVSQTPKYLVTQMGNDKSIKCEQNLGHDTMYWYKQDSKKFLKIMFSYNNKELIINETVPNRFSPKSPDKAHLNLHINSLELGDSAVYFCASSRSRVAGANVLTFGAGSRLTVL.

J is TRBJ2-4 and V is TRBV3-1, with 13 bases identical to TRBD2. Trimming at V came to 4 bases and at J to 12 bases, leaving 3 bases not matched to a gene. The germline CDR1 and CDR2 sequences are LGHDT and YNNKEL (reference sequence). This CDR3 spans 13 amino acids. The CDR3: CASSLRTSGGQYF. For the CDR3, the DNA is TGTGCCAGCAGCCTACGGACTAGCGGGGGTCAGTACTTC.

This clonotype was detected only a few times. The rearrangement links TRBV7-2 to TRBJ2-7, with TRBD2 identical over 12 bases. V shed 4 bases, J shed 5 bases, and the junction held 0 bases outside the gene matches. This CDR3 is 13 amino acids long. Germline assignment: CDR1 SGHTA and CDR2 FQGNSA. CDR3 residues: CASSWTSGNEQYF. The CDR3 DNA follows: TGTGCCAGCAGCTGGACTAGCGGGAACGAGCAGTACTTC. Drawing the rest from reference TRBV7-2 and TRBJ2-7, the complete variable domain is GAGVSQSPSNKVTEKGKDVELRCDPISGHTALYWYRQSLGQGLEFLIYFQGNSAPDKSGLPSDRFSAERTGGSVSTLTIQRTQQEDSAVYLCASSWTSGNEQYFGPGTRLTVT.

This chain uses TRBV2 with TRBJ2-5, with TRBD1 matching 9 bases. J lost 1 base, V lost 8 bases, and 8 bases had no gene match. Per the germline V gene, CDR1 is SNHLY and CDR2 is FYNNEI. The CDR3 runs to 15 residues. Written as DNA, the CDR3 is TGTGCCAGCTCGACCCGGGACAGGGTCCAAGAGACCCAGTACTTC. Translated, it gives CASSTRDRVQETQYF.

The CDR3 nucleotides read TGTGCCAGCAGTTTTGGAGTCACGTTCGATGAGCAGTTCTTC. Protein sequence: CASSFGVTFDEQFF. This sequence joins TRBV12-3 or TRBV12-4 and TRBJ2-1; D unclear. V shed 3 bases and J shed 8 bases, with 14 bases lying between them. The CDR3 is 14 amino acids.

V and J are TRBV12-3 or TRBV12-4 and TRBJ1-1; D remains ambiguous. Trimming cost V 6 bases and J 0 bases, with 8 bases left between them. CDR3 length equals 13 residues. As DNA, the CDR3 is TGTGCCAGCAGACTCACGGTGAACACTGAAGCTTTCTTT. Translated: CASRLTVNTEAFF.

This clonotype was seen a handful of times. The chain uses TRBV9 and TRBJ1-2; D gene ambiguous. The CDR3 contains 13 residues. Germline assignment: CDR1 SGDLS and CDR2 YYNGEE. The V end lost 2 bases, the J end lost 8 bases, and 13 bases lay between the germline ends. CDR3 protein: CASSVFSGNGYTF. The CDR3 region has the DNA TGTGCCAGCAGCGTTTTTTCGGGTAACGGCTACACCTTC.

The CDR3 DNA follows: TGTGCCAGCAGCTTAAGAGACTACAGATCGGATACGCAGTATTTT. Translation: CASSLRDYRSDTQYF. The rearrangement uses TRBV7-9 and TRBJ2-3; possibly TRBD2 for D (5 bases). Trimming pared 2 bases from V and 6 bases from J, leaving 15 bases between. The CDR3 is made up of 15 amino acids. From germline, CDR1 is SEHNR and CDR2 FQNEAQ (reference sequence).

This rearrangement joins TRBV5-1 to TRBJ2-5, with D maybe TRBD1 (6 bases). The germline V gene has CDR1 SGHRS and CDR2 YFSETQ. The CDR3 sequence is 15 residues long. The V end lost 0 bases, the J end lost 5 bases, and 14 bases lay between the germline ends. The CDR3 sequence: CASSLDSGVVETQYF. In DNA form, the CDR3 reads TGCGCCAGCAGCTTGGATTCAGGGGTAGTTGAGACCCAGTACTTC.

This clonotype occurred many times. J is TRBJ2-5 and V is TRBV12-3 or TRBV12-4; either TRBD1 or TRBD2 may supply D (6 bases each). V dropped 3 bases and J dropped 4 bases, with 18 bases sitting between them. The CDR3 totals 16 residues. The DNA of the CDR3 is TGTGCCAGCAGTTTTTCGTTACGGGGGCGGGCAGAGACCCAGTACTTC. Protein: CASSFSLRGRAETQYF.

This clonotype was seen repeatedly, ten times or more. DNA of the CDR3: TGTGCCAGCTCACCCGGGGGAGGAGGGGTGCACACTGAAGCTTTCTTT. This translates into CASSPGGGGVHTEAFF. The rearrangement joins TRBV18 to TRBJ1-1; perhaps TRBD1 as D (5 bases). Germline V CDR1 and CDR2: KGHSH, LQKENI. V was clipped by 3 bases and J by 3 bases, with 17 bases between them. The CDR3 is 16 residues long.

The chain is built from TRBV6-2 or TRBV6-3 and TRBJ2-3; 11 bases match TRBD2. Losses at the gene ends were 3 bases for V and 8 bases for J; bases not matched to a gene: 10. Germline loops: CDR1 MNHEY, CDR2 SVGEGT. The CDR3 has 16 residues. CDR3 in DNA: TGTGCCAGCAGTTATCCGGGACTAGCGGTGGAGATTACGCAGTATTTT. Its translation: CASSYPGLAVEITQYF.

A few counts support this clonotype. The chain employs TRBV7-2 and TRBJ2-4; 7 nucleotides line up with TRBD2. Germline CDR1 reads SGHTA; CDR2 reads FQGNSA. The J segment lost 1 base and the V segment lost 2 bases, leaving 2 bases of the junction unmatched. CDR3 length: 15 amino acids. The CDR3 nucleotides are TGTGCCAGCAGCTTAATGGGGGGGGCCAAAAACATTCAGTACTTC. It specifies CASSLMGGAKNIQYF.

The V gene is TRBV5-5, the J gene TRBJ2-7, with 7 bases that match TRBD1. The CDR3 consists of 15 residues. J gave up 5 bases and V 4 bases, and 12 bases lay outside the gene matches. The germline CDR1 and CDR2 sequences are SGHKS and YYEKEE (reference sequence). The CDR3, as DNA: TGTGCCAGCAGCGGGGAGAGGACCAGGGGGAACGAGCAGTACTTC. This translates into CASSGERTRGNEQYF.

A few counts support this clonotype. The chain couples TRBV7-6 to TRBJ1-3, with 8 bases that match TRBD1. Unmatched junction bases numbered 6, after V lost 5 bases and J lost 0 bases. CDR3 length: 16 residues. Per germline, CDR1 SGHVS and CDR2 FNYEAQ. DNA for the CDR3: TGTGCCAGCAGCCAAGGACAGGGAAGCTCTGGAAACACCATATATTTT. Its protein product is CASSQGQGSSGNTIYF.